This T cell receptor beta chain came from a study of shared clonotypes between healthy human individuals. Only in-frame clones appear in the TCRdb table, and some are missing; sequencing was by immunoSEQ multiplex PCR. The sample has under 600,000 clones, around 76% seen once. V trimming: 3 bases; J trimming: 2 bases; junction bases outside the gene matches: 9. The CDR3 covers 18 residues. The germline V gene encodes CDR1 SGHRS and CDR2 YFSETQ. Sequenced sample: PBMCs. This clonotype was sampled from a woman aged 40 to 50 in good health. Some clones in this sample may be carry-over from other donors' samples. This chain links TRBV5-1 with TRBJ2-7; TRBD2 matches at 15 bases. The CDR3 nucleotides read TGCGCCAGCAGCTCTGGGACTAGCGGGAGGATGAGGGCCTACGAGCAGTACTTC. This codes for CASSSGTSGRMRAYEQYF. Full variable domain (missing parts from reference TRBV5-1 and TRBJ2-7): KAGVTQTPRYLIKTRGQQVTLSCSPISGHRSVSWYQQTPGQGLQFLFEYFSETQRNKGNFPGRFSGRQFSNSRSEMNVSTLELGDSALYLCASSSGTSGRMRAYEQYFGPGTRLTVT.